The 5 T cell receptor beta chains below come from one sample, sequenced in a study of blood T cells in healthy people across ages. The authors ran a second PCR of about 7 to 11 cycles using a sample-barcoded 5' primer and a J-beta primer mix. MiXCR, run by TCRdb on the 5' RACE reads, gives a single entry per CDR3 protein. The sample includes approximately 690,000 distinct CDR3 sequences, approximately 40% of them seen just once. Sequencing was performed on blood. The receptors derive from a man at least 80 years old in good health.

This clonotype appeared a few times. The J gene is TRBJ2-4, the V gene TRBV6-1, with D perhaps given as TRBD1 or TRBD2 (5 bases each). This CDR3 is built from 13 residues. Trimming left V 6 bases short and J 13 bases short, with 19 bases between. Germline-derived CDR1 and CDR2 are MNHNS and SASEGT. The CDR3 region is CASSLAAQGEQYF. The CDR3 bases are TGTGCCAGCAGCCTAGCAGCCCAAGGGGAGCAGTACTTC.

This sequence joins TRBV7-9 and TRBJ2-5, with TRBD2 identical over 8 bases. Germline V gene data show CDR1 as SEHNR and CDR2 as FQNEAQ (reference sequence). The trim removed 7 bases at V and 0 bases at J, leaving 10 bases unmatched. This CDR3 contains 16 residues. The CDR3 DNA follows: TGTGCCAGCACCCCGGGTAGCGGGGACCACCAAGAGACCCAGTACTTC. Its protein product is CASTPGSGDHQETQYF.

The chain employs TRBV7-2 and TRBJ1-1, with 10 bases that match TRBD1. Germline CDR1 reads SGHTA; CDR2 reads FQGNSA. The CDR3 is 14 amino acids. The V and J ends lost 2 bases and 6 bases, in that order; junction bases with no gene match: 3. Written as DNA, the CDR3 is TGTGCCAGCAGCTTATTAGGACAGGGGGCTGAAGCTTTCTTT. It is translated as CASSLLGQGAEAFF.

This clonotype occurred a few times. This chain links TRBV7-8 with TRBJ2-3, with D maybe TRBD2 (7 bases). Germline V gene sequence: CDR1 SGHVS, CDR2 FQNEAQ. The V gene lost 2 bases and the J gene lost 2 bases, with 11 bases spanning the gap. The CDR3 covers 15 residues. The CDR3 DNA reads TGTGCCAGCAGCTTAACACGGGGGGCCACAGATACGCAGTATTTT. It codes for CASSLTRGATDTQYF. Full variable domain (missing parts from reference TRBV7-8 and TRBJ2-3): GAGVSQSPRYKVAKRGQDVALRCDPISGHVSLFWYQQALGQGPEFLTYFQNEAQLDKSGLPSDRFFAERPEGSVSTLKIQRTQQEDSAVYLCASSLTRGATDTQYFGPGTRLTVL.

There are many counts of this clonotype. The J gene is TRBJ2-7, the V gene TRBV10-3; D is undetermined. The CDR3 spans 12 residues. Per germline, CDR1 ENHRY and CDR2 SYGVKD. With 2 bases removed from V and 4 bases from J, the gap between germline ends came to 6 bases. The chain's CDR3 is CAISENGYEQYF. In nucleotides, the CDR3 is TGTGCCATCAGTGAGAATGGATACGAGCAGTACTTC.